Sequencing of this T cell receptor (beta chain) was carried out in a study of immune characterization of retroperitoneal liposarcoma. TCRdb independently ran MiXCR on the PCR reads; one entry per CDR3 protein. The sample has 4,000 to 4,500 distinct CDR3 sequences, roughly 35% seen once. This clonotype came up a few times. The germline V and J ends were trimmed by 5 bases and 1 base, with 11 bases remaining between them. CDR3 length: 14 amino acids. From germline, CDR1 is MNHNS and CDR2 SASEGT. The sequence derives from a male donor with retroperitoneal liposarcoma. Sequenced sample: tumor tissue. The V call is TRBV6-1, the J call TRBJ1-1; D unresolved. The CDR3 DNA sequence: TGTGCCAGCAGTCCGGGCCGGCAGAACACTGAAGCTTTCTTT. Translating it yields CASSPGRQNTEAFF.